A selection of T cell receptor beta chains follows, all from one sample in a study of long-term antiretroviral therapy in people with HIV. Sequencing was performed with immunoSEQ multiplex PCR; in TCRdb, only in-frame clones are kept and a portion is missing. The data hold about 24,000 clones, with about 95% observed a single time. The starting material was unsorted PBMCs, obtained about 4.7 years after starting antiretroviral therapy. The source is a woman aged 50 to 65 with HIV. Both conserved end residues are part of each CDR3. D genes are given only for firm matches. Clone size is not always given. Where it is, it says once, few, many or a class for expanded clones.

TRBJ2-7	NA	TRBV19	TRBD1	CASSTVGGQGTYEQYF	TGTGCCAGTAGTACTGTAGGCGGACAGGGTACGTACGAGCAGTACTTC
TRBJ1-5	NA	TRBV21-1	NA	CASNYDRRNSNQPQHF	TGTGCCAGCAACTATGACAGACGTAATAGCAATCAGCCCCAGCATTTT
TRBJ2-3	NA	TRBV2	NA	CASSDFSADTQYF	TGTGCCAGCAGTGATTTCAGCGCAGATACGCAGTATTTT
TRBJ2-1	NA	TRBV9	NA	CASSYDAGGLYNEQFF	TGTGCCAGCAGTTACGACGCAGGGGGACTCTACAATGAGCAGTTCTTC
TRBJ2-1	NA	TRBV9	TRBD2	CASSAAGTSGNEQFF	TGTGCCAGCAGCGCCGCCGGGACTAGCGGCAATGAGCAGTTCTTC
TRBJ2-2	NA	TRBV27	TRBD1	CASRTGGPGELFF	TGTGCCAGCAGGACAGGGGGACCCGGGGAGCTGTTTTTT
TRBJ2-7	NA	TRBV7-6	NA	CASSLGGDYEQYF	TGTGCCAGCAGCTTAGGGGGAGACTACGAGCAGTACTTC
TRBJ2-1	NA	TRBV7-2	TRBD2	CASSQTAAGGYLFF	TGTGCCAGCAGCCAAACAGCAGCGGGAGGTTATCTGTTCTTC
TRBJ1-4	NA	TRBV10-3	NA	CAISEVNEKLFF	TGTGCCATCAGTGAGGTTAATGAAAAACTGTTTTTT
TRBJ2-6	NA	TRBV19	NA	CASDDRRAVNRPGANVLTF	TGTGCCAGCGACGACCGGAGGGCAGTGAACCGTCCTGGGGCCAACGTCCTGACTTTC
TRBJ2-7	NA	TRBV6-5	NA	CASSYSKGRGTYEQYF	TGTGCCAGCAGTTACTCGAAGGGCAGGGGTACCTACGAGCAGTACTTC
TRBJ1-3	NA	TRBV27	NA	CASSSTGWSGNTIYF	TGTGCCAGCAGCTCGACAGGATGGTCTGGAAACACCATATATTTT
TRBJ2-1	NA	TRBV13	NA	CASSLVGDQYYNEQFF	TGTGCCAGCAGCTTAGTGGGAGATCAGTACTACAATGAGCAGTTCTTC
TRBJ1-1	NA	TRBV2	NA	CASGSRGGNTEAFF	TGTGCCAGCGGGTCACGGGGGGGAAACACTGAAGCTTTCTTT
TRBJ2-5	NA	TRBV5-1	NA	CASATQGRETQYF	TGCGCCAGCGCAACACAGGGTCGAGAGACCCAGTACTTC
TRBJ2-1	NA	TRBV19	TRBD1	CASSLGTAGNEQFF	TGTGCCAGTAGCCTGGGGACAGCCGGCAATGAGCAGTTCTTC
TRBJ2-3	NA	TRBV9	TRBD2	CASSAARDYTDTQYF	TGTGCCAGCAGCGCGGCGCGGGACTACACAGATACGCAGTATTTT
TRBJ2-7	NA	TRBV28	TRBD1	CASSLQQGVDEQYF	TGTGCCAGCAGTTTACAACAGGGGGTGGACGAGCAGTACTTC
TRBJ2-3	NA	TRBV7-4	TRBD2	CASSLREGWGTDTQYF	TGTGCCAGCAGCTTAAGGGAGGGATGGGGCACAGATACGCAGTATTTT
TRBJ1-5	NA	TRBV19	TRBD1	CASSRPRQGAGNQPQHF	TGTGCCAGTAGTCGACCTCGACAGGGGGCCGGCAATCAGCCCCAGCATTTT
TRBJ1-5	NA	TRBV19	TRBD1	CASSIGAGGYNQPQHF	TGTGCCAGTAGTATTGGGGCAGGGGGCTACAATCAGCCCCAGCATTTT
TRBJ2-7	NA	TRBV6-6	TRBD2	CASSYRGGRDYEQYF	TGTGCCAGCAGTTACCGGGGGGGCCGAGACTACGAGCAGTACTTC
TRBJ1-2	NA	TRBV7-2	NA	CASSNSGNYGYTF	TGTGCCAGCAGCAACAGCGGAAACTATGGCTACACCTTC
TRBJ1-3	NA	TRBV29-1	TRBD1	CSASPDRGSSGNTIYF	TGCAGCGCCTCCCCCGACAGGGGTTCCTCTGGAAACACCATATATTTT
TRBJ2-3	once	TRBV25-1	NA	CASSAVMGVLGDTQYF	TGTGCCAGCAGTGCGGTGATGGGGGTACTGGGGGATACGCAGTATTTT
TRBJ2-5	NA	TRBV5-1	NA	CASSIAETQYF	TGCGCCAGCAGCATAGCCGAGACCCAGTACTTC
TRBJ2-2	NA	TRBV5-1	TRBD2	CASSQRTSGTTGELFF	TGCGCCAGCAGTCAGAGGACTAGCGGCACCACCGGGGAGCTGTTTTTT
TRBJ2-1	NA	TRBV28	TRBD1	CASSSETGEFF	TGTGCCAGCAGTTCGGAGACAGGGGAGTTCTTC
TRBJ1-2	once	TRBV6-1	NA	CASSEDPWGGSF	TGTGCCAGCAGTGAAGACCCCTGGGGGGGGTCGTTC